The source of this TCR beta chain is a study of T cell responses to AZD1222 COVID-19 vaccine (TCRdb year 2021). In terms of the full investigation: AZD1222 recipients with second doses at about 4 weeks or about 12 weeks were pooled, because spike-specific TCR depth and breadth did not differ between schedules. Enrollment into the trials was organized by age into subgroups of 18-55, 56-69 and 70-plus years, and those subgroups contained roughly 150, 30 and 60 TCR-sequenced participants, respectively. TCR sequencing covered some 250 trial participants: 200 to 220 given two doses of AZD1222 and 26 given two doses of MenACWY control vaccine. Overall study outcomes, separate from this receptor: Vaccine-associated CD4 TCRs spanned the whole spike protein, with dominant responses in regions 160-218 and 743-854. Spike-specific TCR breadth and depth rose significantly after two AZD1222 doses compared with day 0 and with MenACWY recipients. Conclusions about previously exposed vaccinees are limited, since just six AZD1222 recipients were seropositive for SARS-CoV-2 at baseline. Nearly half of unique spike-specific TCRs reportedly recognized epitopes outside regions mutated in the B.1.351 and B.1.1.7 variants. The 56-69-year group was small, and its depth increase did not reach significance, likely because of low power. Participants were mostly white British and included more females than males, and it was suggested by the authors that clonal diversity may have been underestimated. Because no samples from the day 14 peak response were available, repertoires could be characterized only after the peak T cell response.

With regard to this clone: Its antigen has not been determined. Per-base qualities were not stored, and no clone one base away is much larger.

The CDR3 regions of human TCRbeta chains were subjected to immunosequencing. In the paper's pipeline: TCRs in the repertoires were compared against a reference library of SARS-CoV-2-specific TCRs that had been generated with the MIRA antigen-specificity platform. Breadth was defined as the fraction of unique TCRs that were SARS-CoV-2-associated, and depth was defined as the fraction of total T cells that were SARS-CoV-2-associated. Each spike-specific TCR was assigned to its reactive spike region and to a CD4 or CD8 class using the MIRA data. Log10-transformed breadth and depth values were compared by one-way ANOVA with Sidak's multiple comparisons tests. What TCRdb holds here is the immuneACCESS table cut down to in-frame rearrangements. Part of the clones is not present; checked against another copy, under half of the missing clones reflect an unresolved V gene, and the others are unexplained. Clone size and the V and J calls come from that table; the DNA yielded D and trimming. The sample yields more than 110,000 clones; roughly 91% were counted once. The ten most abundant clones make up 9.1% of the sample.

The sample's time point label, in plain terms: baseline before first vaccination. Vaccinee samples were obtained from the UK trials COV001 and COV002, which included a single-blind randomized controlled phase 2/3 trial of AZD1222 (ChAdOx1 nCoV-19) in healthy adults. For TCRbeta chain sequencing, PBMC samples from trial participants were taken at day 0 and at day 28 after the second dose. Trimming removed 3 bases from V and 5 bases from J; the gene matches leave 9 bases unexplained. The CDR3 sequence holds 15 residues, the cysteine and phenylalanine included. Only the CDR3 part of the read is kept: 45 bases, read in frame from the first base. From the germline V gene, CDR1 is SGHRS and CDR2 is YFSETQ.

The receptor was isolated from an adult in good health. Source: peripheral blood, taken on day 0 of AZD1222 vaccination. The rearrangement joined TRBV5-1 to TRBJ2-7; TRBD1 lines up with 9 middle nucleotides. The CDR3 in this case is CASSYSPGQGNEQYF. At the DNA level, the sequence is TGCGCCAGCAGCTACTCGCCGGGACAGGGTAACGAGCAGTACTTC.